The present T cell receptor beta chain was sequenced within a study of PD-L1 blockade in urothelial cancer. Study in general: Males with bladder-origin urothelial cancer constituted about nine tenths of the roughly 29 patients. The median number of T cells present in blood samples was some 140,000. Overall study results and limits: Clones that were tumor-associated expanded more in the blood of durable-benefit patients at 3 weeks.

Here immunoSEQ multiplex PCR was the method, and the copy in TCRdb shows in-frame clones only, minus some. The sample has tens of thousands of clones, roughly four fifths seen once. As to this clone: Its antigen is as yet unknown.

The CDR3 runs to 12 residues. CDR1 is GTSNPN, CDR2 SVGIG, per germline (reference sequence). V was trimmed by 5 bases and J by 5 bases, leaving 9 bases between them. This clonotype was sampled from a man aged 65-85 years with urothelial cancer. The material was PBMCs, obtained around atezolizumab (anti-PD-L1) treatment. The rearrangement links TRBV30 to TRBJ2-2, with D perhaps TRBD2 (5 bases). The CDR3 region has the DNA TGTGCCTGGGCGGGTGAAACCGGGGAGCTGTTTTTT. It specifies CAWAGETGELFF.